This T cell receptor beta chain derives from a study of regulatory T cells in long-lasting Graves disease. The overall study: The antithyroid drugs taken by newly diagnosed Graves' patients had been used for under 3 months. Study-wide results and caveats: TRBV28, TRBJ1-2 and TRBJ2-5 emerged as the favored segments in persistent disease. Shared public clonotypes totalled approximately 3,000 in persistent patients, compared with around 930 in new patients.

Through Arm-PCR of CDR3 regions and iRepertoire HTBI primers, TCR beta libraries were built. TCRdb recomputed calls from the multiplex PCR reads with MiXCR, one row per CDR3 protein. This table holds about 500,000 distinct CDR3 sequences, around 11% found once. V trimming: 5 bases; J trimming: 2 bases; junction bases outside the gene matches: 9. Looked up from germline, CDR1 is SGHAT and CDR2 is FQNNGV. The CDR3 totals 15 residues. About this clonotype itself: The antigen is undetermined.

The time point denotes: newly diagnosed GD, antithyroid drugs for less than 3 months. PBMC RNA was the source of the TCR library. The data were also submitted as part of a second study, on T cells in Graves' hyperthyroidism and ophthalmopathy. As that report states: In the first-round RT-PCR of the TCR CDR3, the HTBI primer set was used.

V gene TRBV11-2 combines with J gene TRBJ2-7; TRBD1 matches 7 bases. This specimen was peripheral blood mononuclear cells (PBMCs), taken at new diagnosis, from a patient treated with antithyroid drugs. The sequence was obtained from a woman younger than 45 with Graves disease. CDR3 region: CASSVTGQLTYEQYF. Written as DNA, the CDR3 is TGTGCCAGCAGCGTAACGGGACAGTTGACCTACGAGCAGTACTTC.